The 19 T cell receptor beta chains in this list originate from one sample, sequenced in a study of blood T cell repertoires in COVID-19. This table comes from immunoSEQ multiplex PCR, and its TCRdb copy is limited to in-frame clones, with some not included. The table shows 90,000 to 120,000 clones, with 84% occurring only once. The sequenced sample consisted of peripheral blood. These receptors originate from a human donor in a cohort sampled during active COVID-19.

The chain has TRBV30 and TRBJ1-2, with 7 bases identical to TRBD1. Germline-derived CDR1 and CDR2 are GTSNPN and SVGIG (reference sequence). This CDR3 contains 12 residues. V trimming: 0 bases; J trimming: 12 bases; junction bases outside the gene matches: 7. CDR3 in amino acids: CAWSVLETGDTF. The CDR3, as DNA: TGTGCCTGGAGTGTATTGGAAACAGGGGACACCTTC.

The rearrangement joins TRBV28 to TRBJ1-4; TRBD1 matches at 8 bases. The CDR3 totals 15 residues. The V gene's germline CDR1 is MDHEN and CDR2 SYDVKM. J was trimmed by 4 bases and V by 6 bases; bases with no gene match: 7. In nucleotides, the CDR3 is TGTGCCAGCAGCCCCTTGGGACAGGATAATGAAAAACTGTTTTTT. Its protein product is CASSPLGQDNEKLFF.

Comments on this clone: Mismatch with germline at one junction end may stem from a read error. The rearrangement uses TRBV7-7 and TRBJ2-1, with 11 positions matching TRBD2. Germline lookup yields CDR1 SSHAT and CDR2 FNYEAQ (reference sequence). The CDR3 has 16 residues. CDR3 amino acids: CASSKGTSGSYNEQFF. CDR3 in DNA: TGTGCTAGCAGCAAGGGCACTAGCGGGAGTTACAATGAGCAGTTCTTC.

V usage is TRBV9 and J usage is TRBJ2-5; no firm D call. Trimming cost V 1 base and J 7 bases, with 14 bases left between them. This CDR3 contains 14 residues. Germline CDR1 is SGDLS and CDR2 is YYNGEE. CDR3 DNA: TGTGCCAGCAGCGTATTATCCGAAGGCGGGACCCAGTACTTC. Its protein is CASSVLSEGGTQYF. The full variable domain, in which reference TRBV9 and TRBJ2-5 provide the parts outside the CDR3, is DSGVTQTPKHLITATGQRVTLRCSPRSGDLSVYWYQQSLDQGLQFLIQYYNGEERAKGNILERFSAQQFPDLHSELNLSSLELGDSALYFCASSVLSEGGTQYFGPGTRLLVL.

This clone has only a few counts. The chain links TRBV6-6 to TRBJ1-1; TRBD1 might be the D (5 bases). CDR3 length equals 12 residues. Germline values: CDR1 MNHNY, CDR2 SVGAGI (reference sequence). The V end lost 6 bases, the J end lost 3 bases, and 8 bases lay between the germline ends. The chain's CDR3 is CASSPGHTEAFF. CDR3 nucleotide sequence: TGTGCCAGCAGCCCAGGGCACACTGAAGCTTTCTTT.

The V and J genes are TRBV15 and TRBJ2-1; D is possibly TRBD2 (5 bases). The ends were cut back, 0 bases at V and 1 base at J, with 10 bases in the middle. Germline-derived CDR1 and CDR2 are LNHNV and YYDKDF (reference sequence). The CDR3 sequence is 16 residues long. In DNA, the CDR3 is TGTGCCACCAGCAGAGATTGGCCGGGATCCTACAATGAGCAGTTCTTC. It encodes CATSRDWPGSYNEQFF.

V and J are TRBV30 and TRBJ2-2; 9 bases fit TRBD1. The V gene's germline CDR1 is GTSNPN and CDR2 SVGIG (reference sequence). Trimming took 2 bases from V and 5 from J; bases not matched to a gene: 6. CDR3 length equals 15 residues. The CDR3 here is CAWSSPQGATGELFF. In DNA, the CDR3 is TGTGCCTGGAGTTCGCCACAGGGGGCTACCGGGGAGCTGTTTTTT. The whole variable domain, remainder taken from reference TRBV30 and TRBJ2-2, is SQTIHQWPATLVQPVGSPLSLECTVEGTSNPNLYWYRQAAGRGLQLLFYSVGIGQISSEVPQNLSASRPQDRQFILSSKKLLLSDSGFYLCAWSSPQGATGELFFGEGSRLTVL.

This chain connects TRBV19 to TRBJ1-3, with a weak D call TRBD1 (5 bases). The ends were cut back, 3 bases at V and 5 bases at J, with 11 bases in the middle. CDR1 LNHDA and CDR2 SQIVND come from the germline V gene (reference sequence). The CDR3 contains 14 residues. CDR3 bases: TGTGCCAGTAGTATCCAGGGAACAAGAAACACCATATATTTT. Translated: CASSIQGTRNTIYF.

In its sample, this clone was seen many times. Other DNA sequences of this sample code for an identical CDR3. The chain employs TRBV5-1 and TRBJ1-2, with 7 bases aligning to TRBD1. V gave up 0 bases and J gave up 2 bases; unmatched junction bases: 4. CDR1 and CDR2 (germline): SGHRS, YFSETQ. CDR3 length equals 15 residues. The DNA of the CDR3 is TGCGCCAGCAGCTTGGGTACAGGGGCCAACTATGGCTACACCTTC. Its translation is CASSLGTGANYGYTF.

The CDR3 loop is CASSFSGREGQFF. CDR3 coding DNA: TGTGCCAGCAGTTTCAGCGGGAGGGAGGGGCAGTTCTTC. The V gene is TRBV2, the J gene TRBJ2-1; 10 nucleotides agree with TRBD2. The CDR3 totals 13 residues. The V gene end was trimmed by 5 bases and the J gene end by 12 bases; junction bases not matched to a gene: 7. CDR1 and CDR2 from the germline V gene are SNHLY and FYNNEI.

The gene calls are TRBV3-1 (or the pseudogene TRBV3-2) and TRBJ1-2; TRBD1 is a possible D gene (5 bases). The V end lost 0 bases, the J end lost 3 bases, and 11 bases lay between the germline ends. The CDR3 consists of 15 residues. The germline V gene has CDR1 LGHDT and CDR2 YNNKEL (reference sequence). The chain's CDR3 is CASSQDGRGDYGYTF. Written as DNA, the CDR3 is TGTGCCAGCAGCCAAGATGGGCGGGGGGACTATGGCTACACCTTC.

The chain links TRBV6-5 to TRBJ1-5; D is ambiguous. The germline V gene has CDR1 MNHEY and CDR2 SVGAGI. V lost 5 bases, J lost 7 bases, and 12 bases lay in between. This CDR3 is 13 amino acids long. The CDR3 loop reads CASSRGMAQPQHF. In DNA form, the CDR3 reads TGTGCCAGCAGTAGAGGGATGGCACAGCCCCAGCATTTT.

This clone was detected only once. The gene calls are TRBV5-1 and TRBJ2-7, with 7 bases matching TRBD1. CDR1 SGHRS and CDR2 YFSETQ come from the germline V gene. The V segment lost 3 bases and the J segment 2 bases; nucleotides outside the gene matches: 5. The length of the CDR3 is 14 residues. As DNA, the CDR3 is TGCGCCAGCAGCTGGCAGGGACAGACCTACGAGCAGTACTTC. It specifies CASSWQGQTYEQYF.

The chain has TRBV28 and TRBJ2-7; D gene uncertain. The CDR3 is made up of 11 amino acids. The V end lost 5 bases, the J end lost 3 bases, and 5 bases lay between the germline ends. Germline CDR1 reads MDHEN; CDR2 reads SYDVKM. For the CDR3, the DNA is TGTGCCAGCAGTCAGTTCTACGAGCAGTACTTC. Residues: CASSQFYEQYF.

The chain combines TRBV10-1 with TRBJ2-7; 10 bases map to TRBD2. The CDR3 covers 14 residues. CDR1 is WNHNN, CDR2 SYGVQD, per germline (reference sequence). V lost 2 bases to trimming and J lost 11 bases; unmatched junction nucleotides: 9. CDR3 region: CASSEPSGSSLEYV. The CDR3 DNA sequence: TGCGCCAGCAGTGAGCCTAGCGGGAGTTCGTTGGAGTACGTC.

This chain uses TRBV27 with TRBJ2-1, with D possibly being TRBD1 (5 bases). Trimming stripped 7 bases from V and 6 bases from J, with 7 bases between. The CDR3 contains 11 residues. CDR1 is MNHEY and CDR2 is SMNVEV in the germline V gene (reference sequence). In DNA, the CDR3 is TGTGCCAGCAACCAGGGCAATGAGCAGTTCTTC. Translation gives CASNQGNEQFF.

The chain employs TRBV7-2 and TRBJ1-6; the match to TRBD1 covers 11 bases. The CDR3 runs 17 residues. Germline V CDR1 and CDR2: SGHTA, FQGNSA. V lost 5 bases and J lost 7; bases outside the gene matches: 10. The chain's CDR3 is CASSARGTGGNNSPLHF. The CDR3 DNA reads TGTGCCAGCAGCGCGAGAGGGACAGGGGGTAACAATTCACCCCTCCACTTT.

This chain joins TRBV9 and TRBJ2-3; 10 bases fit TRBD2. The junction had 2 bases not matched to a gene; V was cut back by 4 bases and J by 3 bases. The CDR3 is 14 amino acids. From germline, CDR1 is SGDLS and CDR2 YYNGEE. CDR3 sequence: CASSPSGRTDTQYF. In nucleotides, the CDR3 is TGTGCCAGCAGCCCTAGCGGGAGAACAGATACGCAGTATTTT. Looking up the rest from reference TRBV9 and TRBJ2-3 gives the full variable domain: DSGVTQTPKHLITATGQRVTLRCSPRSGDLSVYWYQQSLDQGLQFLIQYYNGEERAKGNILERFSAQQFPDLHSELNLSSLELGDSALYFCASSPSGRTDTQYFGPGTRLTVL.

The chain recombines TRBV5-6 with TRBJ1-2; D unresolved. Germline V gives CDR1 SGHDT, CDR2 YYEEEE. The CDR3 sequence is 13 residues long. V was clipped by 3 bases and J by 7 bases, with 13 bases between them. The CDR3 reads CASSSGSSFGYTF. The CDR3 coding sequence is TGTGCCAGCAGCTCGGGAAGTTCCTTTGGCTACACCTTC.